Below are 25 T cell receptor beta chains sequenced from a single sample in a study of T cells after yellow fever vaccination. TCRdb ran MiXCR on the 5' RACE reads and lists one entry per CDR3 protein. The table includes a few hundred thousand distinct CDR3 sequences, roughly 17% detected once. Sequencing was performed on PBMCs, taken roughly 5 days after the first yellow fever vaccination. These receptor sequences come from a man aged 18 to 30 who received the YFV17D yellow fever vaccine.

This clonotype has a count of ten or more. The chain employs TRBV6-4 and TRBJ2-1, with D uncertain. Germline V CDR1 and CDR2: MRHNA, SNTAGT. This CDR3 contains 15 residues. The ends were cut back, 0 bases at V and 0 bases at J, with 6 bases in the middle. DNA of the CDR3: TGTGCCAGCAGTGACTCAGGGCGCTCCTACAATGAGCAGTTCTTC. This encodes CASSDSGRSYNEQFF.

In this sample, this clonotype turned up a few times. CDR3 region: CASSLYLKVGYTF. The CDR3 DNA follows: TGTGCCAGCAGTCTATACCTTAAAGTAGGCTACACCTTC. V gene TRBV12-3 or TRBV12-4 combines with J gene TRBJ1-2; D gene uncertain. Trimming took off 5 bases at V and 8 bases at J, with 15 bases between the two ends. This CDR3 comprises 13 residues.

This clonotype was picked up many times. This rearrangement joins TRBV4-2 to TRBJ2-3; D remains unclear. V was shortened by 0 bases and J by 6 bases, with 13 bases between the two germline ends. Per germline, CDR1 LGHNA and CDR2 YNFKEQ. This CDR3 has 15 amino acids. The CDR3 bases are TGTGCCAGCAGCCAAGATCGTGTTTCGACCGATACGCAGTATTTT. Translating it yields CASSQDRVSTDTQYF.

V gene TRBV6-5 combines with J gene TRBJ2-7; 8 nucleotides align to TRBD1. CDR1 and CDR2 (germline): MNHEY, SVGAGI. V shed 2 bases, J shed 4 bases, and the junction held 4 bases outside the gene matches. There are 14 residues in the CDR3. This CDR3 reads CASSYLDRGYEQYF. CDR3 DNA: TGTGCCAGCAGTTACCTTGACAGGGGTTACGAGCAGTACTTC.

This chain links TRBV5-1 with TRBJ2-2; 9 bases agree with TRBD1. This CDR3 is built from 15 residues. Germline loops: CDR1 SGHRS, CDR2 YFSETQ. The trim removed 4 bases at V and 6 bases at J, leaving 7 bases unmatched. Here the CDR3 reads CASSPSTGGSGELFF. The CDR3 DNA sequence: TGCGCCAGCAGCCCCTCGACAGGGGGATCCGGGGAGCTGTTTTTT.

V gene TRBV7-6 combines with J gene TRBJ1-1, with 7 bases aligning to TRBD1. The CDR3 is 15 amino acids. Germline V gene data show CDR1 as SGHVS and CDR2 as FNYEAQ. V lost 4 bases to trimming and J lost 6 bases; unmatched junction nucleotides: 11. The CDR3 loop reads CASSSPGGSSSEAFF. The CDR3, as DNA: TGTGCCAGCAGCTCGCCAGGGGGTTCAAGCTCTGAAGCTTTCTTT.

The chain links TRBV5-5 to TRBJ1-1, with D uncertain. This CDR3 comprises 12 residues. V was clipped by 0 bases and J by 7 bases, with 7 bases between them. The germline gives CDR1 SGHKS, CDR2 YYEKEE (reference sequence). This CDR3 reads CASSLETIEAFF. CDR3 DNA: TGTGCCAGCAGCTTGGAGACCATTGAAGCTTTCTTT.

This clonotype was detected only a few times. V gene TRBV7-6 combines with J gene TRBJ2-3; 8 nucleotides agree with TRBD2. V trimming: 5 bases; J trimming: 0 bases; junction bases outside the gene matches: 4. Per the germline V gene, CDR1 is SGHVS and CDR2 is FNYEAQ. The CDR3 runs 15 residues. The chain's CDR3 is CASSITSGSTDTQYF. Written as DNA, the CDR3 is TGTGCCAGCAGCATAACTAGCGGAAGCACAGATACGCAGTATTTT.

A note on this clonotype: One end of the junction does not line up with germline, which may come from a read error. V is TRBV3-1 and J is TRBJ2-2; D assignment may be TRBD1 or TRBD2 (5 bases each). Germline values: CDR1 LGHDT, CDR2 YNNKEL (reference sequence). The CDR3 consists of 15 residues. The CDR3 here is CACSSLGANTGELFF. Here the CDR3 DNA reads TGTGCCTGCAGCTCACTCGGGGCCAACACCGGGGAGCTGTTTTTT.

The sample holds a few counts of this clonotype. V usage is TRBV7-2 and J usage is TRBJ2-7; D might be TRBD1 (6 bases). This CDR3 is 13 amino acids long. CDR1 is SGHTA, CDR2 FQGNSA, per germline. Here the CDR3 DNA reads TGTGACAGCAGCGTACAGGGATTCTACGAGCAGTACGTC. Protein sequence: CDSSVQGFYEQYV.

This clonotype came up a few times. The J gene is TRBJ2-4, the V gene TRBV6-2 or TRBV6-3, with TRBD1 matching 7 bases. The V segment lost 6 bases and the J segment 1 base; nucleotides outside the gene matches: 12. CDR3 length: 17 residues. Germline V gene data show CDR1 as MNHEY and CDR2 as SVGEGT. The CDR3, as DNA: TGTGCCAGCAGAGAAACAGGGGCGCGGATGGCCAAAAACATTCAGTACTTC. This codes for CASRETGARMAKNIQYF.

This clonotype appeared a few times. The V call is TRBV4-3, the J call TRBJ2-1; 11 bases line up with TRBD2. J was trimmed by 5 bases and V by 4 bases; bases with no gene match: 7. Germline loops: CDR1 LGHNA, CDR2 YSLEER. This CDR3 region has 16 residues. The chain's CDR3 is CASSLLAGGPHNEQFF. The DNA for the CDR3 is TGCGCCAGCAGCCTTTTAGCGGGGGGGCCCCACAATGAGCAGTTCTTC.

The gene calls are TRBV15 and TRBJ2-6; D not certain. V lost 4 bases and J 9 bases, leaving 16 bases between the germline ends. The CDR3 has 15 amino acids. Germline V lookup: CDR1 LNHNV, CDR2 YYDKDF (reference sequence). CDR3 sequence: CATSTSVAALNVLTF. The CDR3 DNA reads TGTGCCACCAGCACGTCGGTCGCGGCCCTCAACGTCCTGACTTTC.

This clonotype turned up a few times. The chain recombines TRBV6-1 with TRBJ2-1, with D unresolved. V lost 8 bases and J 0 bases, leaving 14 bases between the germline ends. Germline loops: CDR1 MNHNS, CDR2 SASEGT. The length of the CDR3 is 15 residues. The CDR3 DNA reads TGTGCCAGCCTCCCCGGAAGGAGCTCCTACAATGAGCAGTTCTTC. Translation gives CASLPGRSSYNEQFF.

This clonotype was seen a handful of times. The CDR3 DNA is TGTGCCAGCAGCTCAAGGACAGGGGTAAATTCACCCCTCCACTTT. Protein: CASSSRTGVNSPLHF. The V and J genes are TRBV7-6 and TRBJ1-6, with 9 bases lining up with TRBD1. In germline, CDR1 is SGHVS, CDR2 FNYEAQ. Trimming took 4 bases from V and 7 from J; bases not matched to a gene: 5. CDR3 length: 15 amino acids.

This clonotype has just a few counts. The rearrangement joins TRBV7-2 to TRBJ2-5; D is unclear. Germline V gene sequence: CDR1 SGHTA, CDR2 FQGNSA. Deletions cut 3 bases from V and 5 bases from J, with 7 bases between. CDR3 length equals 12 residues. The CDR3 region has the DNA TGTGCCAGCAGCTTTCACCGGGAGACCCAGTACTTC. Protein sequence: CASSFHRETQYF.

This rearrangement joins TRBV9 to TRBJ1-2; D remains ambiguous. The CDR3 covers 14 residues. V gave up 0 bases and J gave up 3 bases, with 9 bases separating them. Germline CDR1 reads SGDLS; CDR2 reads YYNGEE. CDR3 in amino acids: CASSVGGVHYGYTF. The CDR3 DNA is TGTGCCAGCAGCGTAGGAGGCGTACACTATGGCTACACCTTC.

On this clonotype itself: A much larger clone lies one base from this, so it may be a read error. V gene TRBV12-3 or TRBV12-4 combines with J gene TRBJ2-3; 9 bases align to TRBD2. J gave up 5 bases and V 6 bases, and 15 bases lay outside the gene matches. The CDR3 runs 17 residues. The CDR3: CASRLGLAGIRKDTQYF. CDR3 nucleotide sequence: TGTGCCAGCAGACTAGGGCTAGCGGGGATCCGGAAAGATACGCAGTATTTT.

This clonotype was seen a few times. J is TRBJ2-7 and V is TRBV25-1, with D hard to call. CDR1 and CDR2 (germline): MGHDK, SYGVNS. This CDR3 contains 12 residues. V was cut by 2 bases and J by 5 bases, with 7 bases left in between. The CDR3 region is CASSENDHEQYV. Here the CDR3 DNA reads TGTGCCAGCAGTGAAAATGATCACGAGCAGTACGTC.

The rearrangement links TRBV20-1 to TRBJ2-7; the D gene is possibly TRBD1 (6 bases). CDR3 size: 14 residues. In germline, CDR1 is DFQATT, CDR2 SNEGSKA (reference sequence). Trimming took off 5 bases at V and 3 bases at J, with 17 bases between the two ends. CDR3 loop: CSALGGQRSYEQYF. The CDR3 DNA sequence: TGCAGTGCTCTAGGAGGACAGAGGAGCTACGAGCAGTACTTC.

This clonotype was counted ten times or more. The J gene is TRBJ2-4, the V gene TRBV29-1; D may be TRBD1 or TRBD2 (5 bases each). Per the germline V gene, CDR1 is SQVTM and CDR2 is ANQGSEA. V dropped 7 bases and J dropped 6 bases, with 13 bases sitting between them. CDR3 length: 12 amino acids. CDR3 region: CSAGGRGNIQYF. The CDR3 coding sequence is TGCAGCGCTGGAGGAAGGGGAAACATTCAGTACTTC. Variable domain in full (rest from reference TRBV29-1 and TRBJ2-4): SAVISQKPSRDICQRGTSLTIQCQVDSQVTMMFWYRQQPGQSLTLIATANQGSEATYESGFVIDKFPISRPNLTFSTLTVSNMSPEDSSIYLCSAGGRGNIQYFGAGTRLSVL.

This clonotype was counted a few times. The CDR3 loop is CATSDRGRNEQFF. CDR3 sequence (DNA): TGTGCCACCAGTGACAGGGGGCGAAATGAGCAGTTCTTC. The V gene is TRBV24-1, the J gene TRBJ2-1, with 8 bases matching TRBD1. J lost 7 bases, V lost 4 bases, and 2 bases had no gene match. CDR3 length equals 13 residues. Germline V gene data show CDR1 as KGHDR and CDR2 as SFDVKD.

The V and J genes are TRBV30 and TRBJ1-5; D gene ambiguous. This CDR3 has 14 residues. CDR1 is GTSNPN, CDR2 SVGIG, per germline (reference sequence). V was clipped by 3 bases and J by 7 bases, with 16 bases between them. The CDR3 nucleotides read TGTGCCTGGAGCCACAACCGGGGTGGCCAGCCCCAGCATTTT. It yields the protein CAWSHNRGGQPQHF.

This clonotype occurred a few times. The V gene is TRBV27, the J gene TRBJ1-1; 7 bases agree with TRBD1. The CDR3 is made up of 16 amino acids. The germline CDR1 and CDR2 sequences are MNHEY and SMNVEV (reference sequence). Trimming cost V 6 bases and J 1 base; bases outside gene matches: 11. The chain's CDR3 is CASSPARRDRNTEAFF. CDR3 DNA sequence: TGTGCCAGCAGCCCCGCCCGCCGGGACAGGAACACTGAAGCTTTCTTT.

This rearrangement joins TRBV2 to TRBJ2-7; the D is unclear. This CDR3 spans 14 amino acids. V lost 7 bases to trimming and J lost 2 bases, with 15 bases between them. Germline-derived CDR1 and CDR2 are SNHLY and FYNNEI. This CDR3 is CASTRLYGAYEQYF. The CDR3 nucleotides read TGTGCCAGCACGCGGCTTTACGGTGCCTACGAGCAGTACTTC.